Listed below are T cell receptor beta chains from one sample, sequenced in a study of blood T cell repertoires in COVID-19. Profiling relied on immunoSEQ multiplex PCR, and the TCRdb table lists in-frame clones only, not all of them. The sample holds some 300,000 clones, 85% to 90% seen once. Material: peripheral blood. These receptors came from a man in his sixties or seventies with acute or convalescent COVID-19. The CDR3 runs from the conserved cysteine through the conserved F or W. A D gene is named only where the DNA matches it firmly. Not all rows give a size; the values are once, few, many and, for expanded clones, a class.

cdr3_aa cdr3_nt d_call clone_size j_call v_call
CASSQQQGAWGYTF TGTGCCAGCAGCCAGCAGCAGGGGGCGTGGGGCTACACCTTC TRBD1 - TRBJ1-2 TRBV3-1/TRBV3-2
CASSLWGQGGDQPQHF TGTGCCAGCAGTTTATGGGGACAGGGCGGGGATCAGCCCCAGCATTTT TRBD1 - TRBJ1-5 TRBV28
CASSPQHSGNSPLHF TGTGCCAGCAGTCCACAGCATTCCGGTAATTCACCCCTCCACTTT - - TRBJ1-6 TRBV28
CASSQGANTEAFF TGTGCCAGCAGCCAAGGGGCGAACACTGAAGCTTTCTTT - - TRBJ1-1 TRBV14
CASIRLTNRLLNTGELFF TGTGCCAGCATACGTTTGACAAACCGGCTTCTGAACACCGGGGAGCTGTTTTTT - - TRBJ2-2 TRBV27
CASSPRGGEQYF TGTGCCAGCAGTCCTAGGGGGGGCGAGCAGTACTTC - - TRBJ2-7 TRBV6-5
CASSQYRVNTEAFF TGTGCCAGCAGCCAGTACAGGGTGAACACTGAAGCTTTCTTT - - TRBJ1-1 TRBV6-5
CAISEAVAGGPSDTQYF TGTGCCATCAGTGAGGCCGTAGCGGGAGGGCCATCAGATACGCAGTATTTT TRBD2 - TRBJ2-3 TRBV10-3
CASSSGGSGNTIYF TGTGCCAGCAGTTCCGGGGGGTCTGGAAACACCATATATTTT - few TRBJ1-3 TRBV6-5
CASSLSLAGAYEQYF TGTGCCAGCAGCTTATCCCTAGCGGGAGCCTACGAGCAGTACTTC TRBD2 - TRBJ2-7 TRBV7-2
CASSPSDRGNTEAFF TGCGCCAGCAGCCCATCGGACAGGGGGAACACTGAAGCTTTCTTT TRBD1 - TRBJ1-1 TRBV4-1
CASSLKGAKSYEQYF TGTGCCAGCAGCTTGAAGGGGGCCAAGTCCTATGAGCAGTACTTC TRBD1 - TRBJ2-7 TRBV5-4
CASSDRAGGSYEQYF TGTGCCAGCAGTGACAGGGCTGGGGGGTCCTACGAGCAGTACTTC - - TRBJ2-7 TRBV6-1
CASSEFYRGEINYEQYF TGTGCCAGCAGTGAATTTTACAGGGGCGAAATCAACTACGAGCAGTACTTC TRBD1 - TRBJ2-7 TRBV6-1
CATSDLGKPGVETQYF TGTGCCACCAGTGATTTGGGAAAGCCGGGGGTAGAGACCCAGTACTTC - - TRBJ2-5 TRBV24-1
CASRETGTTRGYGYTF TGTGCCAGCAGGGAGACAGGGACGACCCGGGGCTATGGCTACACCTTC TRBD1 - TRBJ1-2 TRBV28
CASSPRDSPLHF TGTGCCAGCAGCCCGAGGGATTCACCCCTCCACTTT - - TRBJ1-6 TRBV9
CASSLVTGQETQYF TGTGCCAGCAGCTTGGTAACAGGCCAAGAGACCCAGTACTTC - - TRBJ2-5 TRBV5-5
CASSYAVSGGTDTQYF TGTGCCAGCAGTTACGCTGTCTCAGGGGGAACAGATACGCAGTATTTT TRBD1 once TRBJ2-3 TRBV6-2/TRBV6-3
CASSLAPRQGTEAFF TGTGCCAGCAGCTTAGCTCCCCGACAGGGGACTGAAGCTTTCTTT TRBD1 - TRBJ1-1 TRBV7-2
CATSDYTGTGVDEQFF TGTGCCACCAGTGACTACACCGGGACAGGGGTAGATGAGCAGTTCTTC TRBD1 - TRBJ2-1 TRBV24-1
CASSLAGPSYEQYF TGTGCCAGCAGCTTAGCGGGTCCTAGTTACGAGCAGTACTTC - - TRBJ2-7 TRBV7-2
CASSESSAGYEQYF TGCGCCAGCAGTGAGTCAAGCGCGGGCTACGAGCAGTACTTC - once TRBJ2-7 TRBV10-1
CAFETAGYPSKQYF TGTGCTTTCGAAACGGCGGGGTACCCTTCTAAGCAGTACTTC - - TRBJ2-7 TRBV30
CASSTGFGANVLTF TGTGCCAGCAGCACAGGGTTCGGGGCCAACGTCCTGACTTTC - once TRBJ2-6 TRBV7-2
CASSILAGETQYNEQFF TGTGCCAGTAGCATACTAGCGGGGGAAACTCAATACAATGAGCAGTTCTTC TRBD2 once TRBJ2-1 TRBV19
CASSYSYRGRETQYF TGTGCCAGCAGTTACTCCTACAGGGGTCGAGAGACCCAGTACTTC TRBD1 - TRBJ2-5 TRBV6-5
CASSLEVTLTYNNEQFF TGTGCCAGCAGCTTAGAGGTCACTTTGACTTACAACAATGAGCAGTTCTTC - - TRBJ2-1 TRBV11-2
CASTARSPSFGPQHF TGTGCCAGTACCGCCCGGAGCCCGAGCTTTGGGCCCCAGCATTTT - - TRBJ1-5 TRBV19
CASSQVDRGLYGYTF TGCGCCAGCAGCCAAGTAGACAGGGGGCTATATGGCTACACCTTC TRBD1 - TRBJ1-2 TRBV4-3
CASSVRGTNSGNTIYF TGTGCCAGCAGCGTCCGAGGCACCAACTCTGGAAACACCATATATTTT - - TRBJ1-3 TRBV9
CASSWEARGLRTGELFF TGTGCCAGCAGCTGGGAGGCCAGGGGGCTGCGCACCGGGGAGCTGTTTTTT TRBD1 - TRBJ2-2 TRBV5-6
CASTHGGRGDNEQFF TGTGCCAGCACCCACGGTGGGCGGGGGGACAATGAGCAGTTCTTC TRBD2 - TRBJ2-1 TRBV4-2
CASSPKRVTDTQYF TGTGCCAGCAGCCCCAAGCGGGTCACAGATACGCAGTATTTT - - TRBJ2-3 TRBV7-2
CASRSSGGSNTGELFF TGTGCCAGCAGATCTAGCGGGGGGTCGAACACCGGGGAGCTGTTTTTT TRBD2 - TRBJ2-2 TRBV7-9
CASSLVEGRGYTF TGTGCCAGCAGCTTAGTTGAGGGCCGTGGCTACACCTTC - - TRBJ1-2 TRBV7-2
CASSVQGSNQPQHF TGTGCCAGTAGTGTACAGGGGAGCAATCAGCCCCAGCATTTT TRBD1 - TRBJ1-5 TRBV19
CASSGLAVLSSYEQYF TGTGCCAGCTCGGGACTAGCGGTCCTCAGCTCCTACGAGCAGTACTTC TRBD2 - TRBJ2-7 TRBV2
CASRAHGGDTQYF TGTGCCAGCAGGGCCCACGGGGGAGATACGCAGTATTTT - - TRBJ2-3 TRBV27
CASSSHLPGQGTSGELFF TGCGCCAGCAGCTCACACCTTCCGGGACAGGGGACGAGCGGGGAGCTGTTTTTT TRBD1 - TRBJ2-2 TRBV5-1
CASSYGQYQPQHF TGTGCCAGCAGTTACGGTCAGTATCAGCCCCAGCATTTT - - TRBJ1-5 TRBV6-5
CASSISTGNVGYTF TGTGCCAGCAGCATTTCGACAGGGAATGTTGGCTACACCTTC TRBD1 - TRBJ1-2 TRBV2
CATSDLRTGGAAETQYF TGTGCCACCAGTGACCTCCGGACAGGGGGCGCGGCAGAGACCCAGTACTTC TRBD1 - TRBJ2-5 TRBV24-1